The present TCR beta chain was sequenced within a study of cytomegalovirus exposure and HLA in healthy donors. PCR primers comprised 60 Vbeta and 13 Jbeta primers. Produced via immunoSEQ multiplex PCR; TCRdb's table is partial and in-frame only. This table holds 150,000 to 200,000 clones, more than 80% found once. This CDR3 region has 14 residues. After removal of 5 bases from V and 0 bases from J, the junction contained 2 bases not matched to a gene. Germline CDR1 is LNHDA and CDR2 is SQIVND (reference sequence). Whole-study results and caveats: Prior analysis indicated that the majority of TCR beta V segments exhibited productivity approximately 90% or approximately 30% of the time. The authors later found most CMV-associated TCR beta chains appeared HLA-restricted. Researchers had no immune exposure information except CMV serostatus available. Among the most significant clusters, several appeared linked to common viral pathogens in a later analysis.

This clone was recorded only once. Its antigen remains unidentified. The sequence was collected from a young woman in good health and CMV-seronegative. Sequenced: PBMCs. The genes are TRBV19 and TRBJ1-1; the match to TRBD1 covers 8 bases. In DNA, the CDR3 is TGTGCCAGTAGTCGGGACAGGTTGAACACTGAAGCTTTCTTT. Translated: CASSRDRLNTEAFF.